What follows are 29 T cell receptor beta chains derived from one specimen sequenced in a study of spatial heterogeneity in lung cancer. TCRdb re-analysed the 5' RACE reads in MiXCR, keeping a single row per CDR3 protein. The sample lists roughly 80,000 distinct CDR3 sequences, approximately 12% seen once, with roughly 4.5% in the top ten. Time point here: sample taken at primary tumor resection. Without sorting, whole RNA was sequenced from tumor, nontumor lung or frozen PBMC. The input for sequencing was PBMCs, taken at surgery. All receptors come from a male donor with early-stage non-small cell lung cancer.

The rearrangement joins TRBV3-1 to TRBJ1-5; D not resolved. Germline V gene sequence: CDR1 LGHDT, CDR2 YNNKEL (reference sequence). V dropped 1 base and J dropped 6 bases, with 4 bases sitting between them. This CDR3 comprises 12 residues. In DNA, the CDR3 is TGTGCCAGCAGCCAAGCGACTCAGCCCCAGCATTTT. Translating gives CASSQATQPQHF.

The V call is TRBV7-8, the J call TRBJ2-1; the D gene is possibly TRBD1 (6 bases). Trimming stripped 4 bases from V and 3 bases from J, with 13 bases between. This CDR3 contains 15 residues. Germline V gene lookup returns CDR1 SGHVS and CDR2 FQNEAQ. DNA for the CDR3: TGTGCCAGCAGCTCTGCCGGGACAAGCTACAATGAGCAGTTCTTC. This translates into CASSSAGTSYNEQFF.

This clonotype was seen a handful of times. The rearrangement joins TRBV27 to TRBJ1-2; 9 nucleotides agree with TRBD1. The CDR3 length is 13 residues. CDR1 and CDR2 (germline): MNHEY, SMNVEV (reference sequence). The V gene end was trimmed by 2 bases and the J gene end by 5 bases; junction bases not matched to a gene: 0. CDR3 sequence: CASSLGTGYGYTF. CDR3 coding DNA: TGTGCCAGCAGTTTAGGGACAGGGTATGGCTACACCTTC.

This chain joins TRBV20-1 and TRBJ1-2; D possibly corresponds to TRBD1 (6 bases). This CDR3 contains 11 residues. CDR1 is DFQATT, CDR2 SNEGSKA, per germline (reference sequence). V lost 4 bases, J lost 3 bases, and 6 bases lay in between. CDR3 sequence (DNA): TGCAGTGCTAACAGGGACTATGGCTACACCTTC. Its translation: CSANRDYGYTF.

This clonotype came up a few times. The rearrangement uses TRBV7-9 and TRBJ2-1; 10 bases match TRBD1. The CDR3 covers 14 residues. The J segment lost 9 bases and the V segment lost 6 bases, leaving 8 bases of the junction unmatched. Looked up from germline, CDR1 is SEHNR and CDR2 is FQNEAQ (reference sequence). CDR3 bases: TGTGCCAGCAGGCCCGGACAGGGGGTCCCTGAGCAGTTCTTC. As protein: CASRPGQGVPEQFF.

This clonotype has at least ten counts. The chain couples TRBV6-5 to TRBJ1-4, with D tentatively TRBD1 (5 bases). CDR3 length: 14 amino acids. Trimming took 5 bases from V and 5 from J, leaving 12 bases between them. The germline CDR1 and CDR2 sequences are MNHEY and SVGAGI. The CDR3 region has the DNA TGTGCCAGCAGTCCAGGGTTCGAGAATGAAAAACTGTTTTTT. Translating it yields CASSPGFENEKLFF.

This clonotype was counted only a few times. The rearrangement joins TRBV9 to TRBJ2-5, with 11 bases aligning to TRBD2. Germline CDR1 reads SGDLS; CDR2 reads YYNGEE. The CDR3 runs 15 residues. The V gene end was trimmed by 2 bases and the J gene end by 3 bases; junction bases not matched to a gene: 3. The CDR3 region is CASSVELAGEETQYF. CDR3 sequence (DNA): TGTGCCAGCAGCGTGGAACTAGCGGGAGAAGAGACCCAGTACTTC.

The V and J genes are TRBV5-6 and TRBJ2-7, with D perhaps assigned TRBD1 or TRBD2 (5 bases each). From germline, CDR1 is SGHDT and CDR2 YYEEEE. Trimming stripped 6 bases from V and 4 bases from J, with 20 bases between. CDR3 length: 15 residues. The CDR3 bases are TGTGCCAGCACCTTCTTCTCCCAGGGAGCATACGAGCAGTACTTC. Encoded protein: CASTFFSQGAYEQYF.

This clonotype was observed a few times. The rearrangement joins TRBV29-1 to TRBJ2-7; a weak D match, TRBD1 (6 bases). Germline V gene data show CDR1 as SQVTM and CDR2 as ANQGSEA. The CDR3 runs 14 residues. Trimming took off 7 bases at V and 3 bases at J, with 19 bases between the two ends. CDR3 loop: CSARDTRRDYEQYF. In DNA form, the CDR3 reads TGCAGCGCCCGGGACACTCGAAGGGACTACGAGCAGTACTTC.

This chain links TRBV19 with TRBJ1-2; 7 nucleotides line up with TRBD1. The V and J ends lost 5 bases and 1 base, in that order; junction bases with no gene match: 7. Germline V gene sequence: CDR1 LNHDA, CDR2 SQIVND (reference sequence). The CDR3 extends over 15 amino acids. CDR3 nucleotide sequence: TGTGCCAGTAGTTGGGGAAGACAGGGTAACTATGGCTACACCTTC. It is translated as CASSWGRQGNYGYTF.

CDR3 DNA sequence: TGTGCCAGCAGATCAGCGGGAGGTATCAATGAGCAGTTCTTC. Residues: CASRSAGGINEQFF. The genes are TRBV28 and TRBJ2-1, with 9 bases fitting TRBD2. J was trimmed by 6 bases and V by 6 bases; bases with no gene match: 6. The CDR3 covers 14 residues. CDR1 MDHEN and CDR2 SYDVKM come from the germline V gene.

This clonotype was counted only a few times. The genes are TRBV12-3 or TRBV12-4 and TRBJ2-2, with TRBD2 as a possible D gene (5 bases). The length of the CDR3 is 15 residues. V was shortened by 6 bases and J by 1 base, with 12 bases between the two germline ends. CDR3 sequence: CASSTIAGNTGELFF. CDR3 DNA: TGTGCCAGCAGCACTATTGCGGGGAACACCGGGGAGCTGTTTTTT.

This clonotype was seen a few times. J is TRBJ1-6 and V is TRBV6-4; the D gene is possibly TRBD1 (5 bases). V was trimmed by 8 bases and J by 9 bases, leaving 11 bases between them. Germline CDR1 reads MRHNA; CDR2 reads SNTAGT. CDR3 length: 12 amino acids. CDR3 protein: CASGPGGSPLHF. CDR3 DNA: TGTGCCAGCGGACCGGGGGGTTCACCCCTCCACTTT.

The genes are TRBV29-1 and TRBJ2-1, with D perhaps TRBD1 or TRBD2 (5 bases each). The V gene lost 4 bases and the J gene lost 4 bases, with 14 bases spanning the gap. CDR3 length: 14 residues. CDR1 SQVTM and CDR2 ANQGSEA come from the germline V gene. CDR3: CSVVGEYLYNEQFF. The CDR3 nucleotides read TGCAGCGTTGTGGGGGAGTATCTTTACAATGAGCAGTTCTTC.

This clonotype was seen many times. The rearrangement links TRBV11-2 to TRBJ2-1; 9 bases fit TRBD2. V lost 1 base and J lost 3; bases outside the gene matches: 4. Germline assignment: CDR1 SGHAT and CDR2 FQNNGV. The CDR3 loop spans 16 amino acids. The CDR3: CASSLGGAGGYNEQFF. The CDR3 coding sequence is TGTGCCAGCAGCTTAGGGGGAGCGGGAGGCTACAATGAGCAGTTCTTC.

This chain links TRBV9 with TRBJ2-5; the D gene is possibly TRBD1 (5 bases). The CDR3 totals 15 residues. From germline, CDR1 is SGDLS and CDR2 YYNGEE. Trimming took off 3 bases at V and 4 bases at J, with 16 bases between the two ends. CDR3 DNA sequence: TGTGCCAGCAGCGACGTCGCTAGGGGCTCAGAGACCCAGTACTTC. Amino acids: CASSDVARGSETQYF.

This clonotype was observed a few times. The chain carries TRBV7-8 and TRBJ2-3, with D uncertain. This CDR3 contains 13 residues. CDR1 is SGHVS, CDR2 FQNEAQ, per germline. Trimming took off 7 bases at V and 5 bases at J, with 13 bases between the two ends. The CDR3 loop reads CASMRTVVDTQYF. The CDR3 nucleotides are TGTGCCAGCATGCGGACGGTAGTAGATACGCAGTATTTT.

This clonotype has a handful of counts. This chain connects TRBV20-1 to TRBJ1-5, with D tentatively TRBD1 (6 bases). The length of the CDR3 is 12 residues. V was pared by 3 bases and J by 7 bases, with 10 bases between. Germline CDR1 reads DFQATT; CDR2 reads SNEGSKA (reference sequence). For the CDR3, the DNA is TGCAGTGCTAGTGAGGGACAACAGCCCCAGCATTTT. Translation gives CSASEGQQPQHF.

The chain combines TRBV28 with TRBJ2-1, with 15 bases fitting TRBD2. V trimming: 5 bases; J trimming: 9 bases; junction bases outside the gene matches: 5. This CDR3 has 15 residues. Germline assignment: CDR1 MDHEN and CDR2 SYDVKM. CDR3 sequence reads: CASSPGLAGGIEQFF. The CDR3, as DNA: TGTGCCAGCAGTCCCGGACTAGCGGGAGGGATTGAGCAGTTCTTC.

The genes are TRBV29-1 and TRBJ2-7, with TRBD1 as a possible D gene (5 bases). The germline CDR1 and CDR2 sequences are SQVTM and ANQGSEA. The CDR3 has 11 amino acids. V lost 4 bases and J 7 bases, leaving 11 bases between the germline ends. Here the CDR3 reads CSVGGRAEQYF. CDR3 coding DNA: TGCAGCGTTGGTGGCAGGGCTGAGCAGTACTTC.

This clonotype has ten or more counts. The CDR3 DNA reads TGTGCCAGCAGCCAGGACAGGGGCTATGGCTACACCTTC. Translating it yields CASSQDRGYGYTF. The rearrangement links TRBV27 to TRBJ1-2, with 9 bases lining up with TRBD1. Germline CDR1 and CDR2: MNHEY and SMNVEV (reference sequence). The CDR3 contains 13 residues. The ends lost 6 bases at V and 4 bases at J; junction bases unmatched: 3.

This clonotype was seen many times. The genes are TRBV20-1 and TRBJ2-7; 7 bases agree with TRBD1. There are 11 residues in the CDR3. Per the germline V gene, CDR1 is DFQATT and CDR2 is SNEGSKA (reference sequence). CDR3 DNA: TGCGGAGACCGGGACAGCTACGAGCAGTACTTC. It specifies CGDRDSYEQYF.

This clonotype came up a few times. This chain links TRBV5-1 with TRBJ1-5; D is ambiguous. V lost 0 bases to trimming and J lost 3 bases, with 10 bases between them. The germline V gene has CDR1 SGHRS and CDR2 YFSETQ. The CDR3 length is 15 residues. CDR3 region: CASSLGGVSNQPQHF. The DNA for the CDR3 is TGCGCCAGCAGCTTGGGCGGCGTCTCCAATCAGCCCCAGCATTTT.

V usage is TRBV12-5 and J usage is TRBJ1-5; D is undetermined. Trimming pared 7 bases from V and 7 bases from J, leaving 17 bases between. The CDR3 is 14 residues long. Germline CDR1 LGHNT, CDR2 FRNRAP. The CDR3 region is CASASEPATQPQHF. As DNA, the CDR3 is TGTGCTAGTGCCTCAGAGCCCGCTACCCAGCCCCAGCATTTT.

This clonotype was observed a handful of times. The CDR3 nucleotides are TGTGCCATCAGTGAAGGGGGACAGGGTTACGAGCAGTACTTC. It encodes CAISEGGQGYEQYF. The chain employs TRBV10-3 and TRBJ2-7, with 9 bases that match TRBD1. V gave up 3 bases and J gave up 4 bases; unmatched junction bases: 4. Germline CDR1 ENHRY, CDR2 SYGVKD. The CDR3 contains 14 residues.

This clonotype turned up a few times. The gene calls are TRBV14 and TRBJ2-1; D gene uncertain. This CDR3 region has 16 residues. Trimming pared 0 bases from V and 3 bases from J, leaving 12 bases between. Germline values: CDR1 SGHDN, CDR2 FVKESK. This chain's CDR3 is CASSQEGWNYYNEQFF. CDR3 bases: TGTGCCAGCAGCCAAGAAGGCTGGAACTACTACAATGAGCAGTTCTTC.

The rearrangement joins TRBV30 to TRBJ2-3; D is unclear. Between the trimmed V and J ends, which lost 2 bases and 2 bases, there was a span of 5 bases. The CDR3 is 12 amino acids. Per the germline V gene, CDR1 is GTSNPN and CDR2 is SVGIG (reference sequence). The CDR3 coding sequence is TGTGCCTGGAGTTGGGTCACAGATACGCAGTATTTT. Its protein is CAWSWVTDTQYF.

This clonotype was counted only a few times. The chain combines TRBV29-1 with TRBJ2-1; D ambiguous. Germline loops: CDR1 SQVTM, CDR2 ANQGSEA. This CDR3 is built from 15 residues. V was shortened by 0 bases and J by 2 bases, with 11 bases between the two germline ends. The CDR3 spells CSVEERTVTYNEQFF. The CDR3 DNA reads TGCAGCGTTGAAGAAAGAACAGTAACCTACAATGAGCAGTTCTTC.

This clonotype was seen many times. The gene calls are TRBV29-1 and TRBJ1-1, with a weak D call TRBD1 (5 bases). Trimming removed 3 bases at V and 9 bases at J, with 20 bases between. The CDR3 covers 14 residues. The germline CDR1 and CDR2 sequences are SQVTM and ANQGSEA. In nucleotides, the CDR3 is TGCAGCGTTGAGGTTGGGGGGAAGGTCGAAAAAGCTTTCTTT. It specifies CSVEVGGKVEKAFF. The entire variable domain, with the rest obtained from reference TRBV29-1 and TRBJ1-1, is as follows: SAVISQKPSRDICQRGTSLTIQCQVDSQVTMMFWYRQQPGQSLTLIATANQGSEATYESGFVIDKFPISRPNLTFSTLTVSNMSPEDSSIYLCSVEVGGKVEKAFFGQGTRLTVV.